This is a list of T cell receptor beta chains from one sample in a study of blood T cells in healthy people across ages. Each CDR3 protein is one row after TCRdb ran MiXCR on the 5' RACE reads. The data hold about 1,500,000 distinct CDR3 sequences, with 42% observed a single time. Specimen: blood. These receptor sequences come from a woman in her late teens or twenties in good health. Each CDR3 is given with its conserved first and last residue. A D gene is named only where the DNA matches it firmly. Only some rows state a clone size, as once, few, many or a class for expanded clones.

clone_size j_call v_call d_call cdr3_aa cdr3_nt
few TRBJ2-7 TRBV5-1 NA CASKLGSYRETYEQYF TGCGCCAGCAAGCTTGGGAGTTATAGGGAGACCTACGAGCAGTACTTC
NA TRBJ2-1 TRBV3-1 NA CASSQERGEGGEQFF TGTGCCAGCAGCCAAGAAAGGGGGGAAGGGGGAGAGCAGTTCTTC
NA TRBJ2-7 TRBV25-1 NA CASSAGRGGPYEQYF TGTGCCAGCAGTGCAGGCAGGGGGGGCCCCTACGAGCAGTACTTC
few TRBJ2-4 TRBV3-1 NA CASSQGGAEKEQYF TGTGCCAGCAGCCAAGGAGGAGCGGAAAAAGAGCAGTACTTC
NA TRBJ2-5 TRBV6-5 TRBD2 CARAVTGTTLSRREGQETQYF TGTGCCAGGGCAGTCACCGGGACAACCCTTTCAAGGCGGGAGGGCCAAGAGACCCAGTACTTC
NA TRBJ1-2 TRBV20-1 NA CSASSIRERGYTF TGCAGTGCTAGCTCAATCCGGGAGCGAGGGTACACCTTC
few TRBJ2-5 TRBV20-1 NA CSASTALLETQYF TGCAGTGCTAGTACGGCCCTCTTAGAGACCCAGTACTTC
few TRBJ2-7 TRBV20-1 TRBD1 CSASPGQEFSYEQYF TGCAGTGCTAGTCCGGGACAGGAGTTTTCCTACGAGCAGTACTTC
few TRBJ1-6 TRBV7-2 NA CASSPTWSLLNSPLHF TGTGCCAGCAGCCCCACTTGGTCCCTCTTGAATTCACCCCTCCACTTT
NA TRBJ1-5 TRBV2 NA CASSVPGGSNQPQHF TGTGCCAGCAGTGTTCCGGGGGGGAGCAATCAGCCCCAGCATTTT
many TRBJ2-4 TRBV3-1 NA CASSNSKNIQYF TGTGCCAGCAGCAACAGCAAAAACATTCAGTACTTC
NA TRBJ2-3 TRBV30 NA CAWSVQDTQYF TGTGCCTGGAGTGTACAAGATACGCAGTATTTT
few TRBJ2-1 TRBV20-1 TRBD2 CSAWTRVDNEQFF TGCAGTGCCTGGACTAGGGTAGACAATGAGCAGTTCTTC
NA TRBJ1-5 TRBV27 TRBD1 CASSAGTGEQPQHF TGTGCCAGCAGCGCCGGGACAGGGGAGCAGCCCCAGCATTTT
many TRBJ2-7 TRBV10-3 TRBD2 CAISDSGRSYEQYF TGTGCCATCAGTGATAGCGGGCGCTCCTACGAGCAGTACTTC
NA TRBJ2-7 TRBV20-1 NA CSQKGPSYEQYF TGCAGTCAAAAGGGACCCTCCTACGAGCAGTACTTC
few TRBJ2-5 TRBV10-3 TRBD1 CAISLGQGLQETQYF TGTGCCATCAGTCTGGGACAGGGGCTCCAAGAGACCCAGTACTTC
NA TRBJ2-2 TRBV5-1 NA CASRLRLPPDVNTGELFF TGCGCCAGCCGATTGAGACTCCCTCCCGACGTTAACACCGGGGAGCTGTTTTTT